The T cell receptor (beta chain) under discussion was sequenced for a study of T cells after yellow fever vaccination. Study-level background: Fractions of low cell number were prepared using SMART-Seq v4 Ultra Low Input.

This CDR3 comprises 15 residues. V was shortened by 4 bases and J by 0 bases, with 11 bases between the two germline ends. Overall study findings and caveats: A limited proportion of clonotypes was detected within both the CD4 and CD8 compartments. Weaker, the secondary response had a peak occurring faster, on day 5 versus 15.

By 5'RACE template switching, TCR cDNA was produced, with a universal primer site and UMIs added in the process. TCRdb independently ran MiXCR on the 5' RACE reads; one entry per CDR3 protein. The sample records some 120,000 distinct CDR3 sequences, almost 9% being singletons. As regards this clonotype: What it binds is not known.

Source: CD8+ T cells sorted from PBMCs, taken on the day of the yellow fever booster vaccination. The clonotype comes from a man aged 18 to 35 who received the YFV17D yellow fever vaccine. V and J are TRBV12-3 or TRBV12-4 and TRBJ2-3; unclear D gene. DNA of the CDR3: TGTGCCAGCAGTTCCCCGGTCGCCAGCACAGATACGCAGTATTTT. Its protein product is CASSSPVASTDTQYF.